The entry that follows covers one T cell receptor beta chain sequence. What it binds is not known. These data originate in a study of TIL therapy for anti-PD-1-resistant metastatic lung cancer. In the study overall: Tumor harvest preceded PD-1/PD-L1 blockade, followed by nivolumab treatment. Findings of the study overall: Treatment-naive, never-smoker and oncogene-addicted patients were overrepresented in this highly selected cohort.

The germline gives CDR1 SEHNR, CDR2 FQNEAQ (reference sequence). This CDR3 contains 16 residues. V lost 1 base to trimming and J lost 6 bases, with 16 bases between them. Time point described: pre-treatment sample, taken before nivolumab and TIL therapy. Sequencing used immunoSEQ v3. Clones were sequenced by immunoSEQ multiplex PCR, and TCRdb holds only the in-frame ones, with some missing. This sample has some 60,000 clones; more than 60% occur once, and the top ten carry less than 2%. The sample consisted of blood, taken at baseline. The TCR originated in a person aged 25 to 79 with non-small cell lung cancer. This rearrangement joins TRBV7-9 to TRBJ2-4; no definite D call. The CDR3 DNA reads as TGTGCCAGCAGCTTAGATCGGGCAGGCTCTCTAAACATTCAGTACTTC. Residues: CASSLDRAGSLNIQYF.